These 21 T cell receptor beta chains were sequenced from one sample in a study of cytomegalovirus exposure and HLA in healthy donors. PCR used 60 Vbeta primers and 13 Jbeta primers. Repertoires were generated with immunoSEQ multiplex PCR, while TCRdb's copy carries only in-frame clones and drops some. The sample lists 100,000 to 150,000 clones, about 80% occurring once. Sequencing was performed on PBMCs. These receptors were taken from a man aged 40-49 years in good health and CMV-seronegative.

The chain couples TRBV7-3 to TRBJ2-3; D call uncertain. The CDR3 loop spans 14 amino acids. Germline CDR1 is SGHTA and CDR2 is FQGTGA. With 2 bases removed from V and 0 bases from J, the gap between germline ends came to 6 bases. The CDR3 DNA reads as TGTGCCAGCAGCTTACGGTCTAGCACAGATACGCAGTATTTT. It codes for CASSLRSSTDTQYF.

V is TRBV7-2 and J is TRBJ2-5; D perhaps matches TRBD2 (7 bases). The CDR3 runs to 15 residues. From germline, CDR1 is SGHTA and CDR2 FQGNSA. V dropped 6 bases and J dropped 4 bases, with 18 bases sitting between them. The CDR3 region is CASRDRGALGETQYF. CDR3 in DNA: TGTGCCAGCAGGGATCGGGGGGCTTTGGGAGAGACCCAGTACTTC.

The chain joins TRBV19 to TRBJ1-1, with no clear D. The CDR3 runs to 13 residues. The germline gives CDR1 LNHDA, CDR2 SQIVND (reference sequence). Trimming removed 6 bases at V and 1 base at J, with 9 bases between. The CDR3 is CASRTESNTEAFF. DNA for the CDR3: TGTGCCAGTAGAACGGAGTCGAACACTGAAGCTTTCTTT. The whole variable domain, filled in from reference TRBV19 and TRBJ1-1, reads DGGITQSPKYLFRKEGQNVTLSCEQNLNHDAMYWYRQDPGQGLRLIYYSQIVNDFQKGDIAEGYSVSREKKESFPLTVTSAQKNPTAFYLCASRTESNTEAFFGQGTRLTVV.

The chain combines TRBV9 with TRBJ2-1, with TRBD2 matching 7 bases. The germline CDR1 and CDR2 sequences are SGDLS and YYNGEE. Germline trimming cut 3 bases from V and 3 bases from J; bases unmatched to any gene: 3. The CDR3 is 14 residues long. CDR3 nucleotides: TGTGCCAGCAGCGGGGGGACTATCTACAATGAGCAGTTCTTC. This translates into CASSGGTIYNEQFF.

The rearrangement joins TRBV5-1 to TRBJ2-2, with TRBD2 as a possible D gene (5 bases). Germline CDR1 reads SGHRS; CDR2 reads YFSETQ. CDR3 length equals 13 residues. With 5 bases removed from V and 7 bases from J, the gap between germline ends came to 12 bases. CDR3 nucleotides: TGCGCCAGCAGTGAGGGAGTACTCGGGGAGCTGTTTTTT. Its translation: CASSEGVLGELFF.

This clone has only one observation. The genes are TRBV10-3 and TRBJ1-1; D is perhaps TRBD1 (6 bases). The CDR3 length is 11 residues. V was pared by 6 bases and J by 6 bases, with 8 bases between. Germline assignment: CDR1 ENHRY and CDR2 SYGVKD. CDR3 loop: CAIRQGAEAFF. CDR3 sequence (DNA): TGTGCCATCAGACAGGGTGCTGAAGCTTTCTTT.

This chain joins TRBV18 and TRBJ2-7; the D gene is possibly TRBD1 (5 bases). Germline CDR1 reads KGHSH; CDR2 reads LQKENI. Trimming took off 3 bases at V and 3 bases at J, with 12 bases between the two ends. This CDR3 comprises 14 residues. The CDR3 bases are TGTGCCAGCTCACCTTTCGACAGAAGCTACGAGCAGTACTTC. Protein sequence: CASSPFDRSYEQYF.

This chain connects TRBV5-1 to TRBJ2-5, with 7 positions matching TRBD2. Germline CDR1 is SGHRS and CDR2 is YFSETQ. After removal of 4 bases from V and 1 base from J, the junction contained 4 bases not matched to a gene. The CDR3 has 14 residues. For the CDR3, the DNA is TGCGCCAGCAGCCTCCCTAGCGGCCAAGAGACCCAGTACTTC. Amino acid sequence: CASSLPSGQETQYF.

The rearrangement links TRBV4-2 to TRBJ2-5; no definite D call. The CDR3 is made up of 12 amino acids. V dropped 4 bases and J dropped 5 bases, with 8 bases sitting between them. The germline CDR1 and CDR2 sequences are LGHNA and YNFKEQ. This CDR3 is CASSRPRETQYF. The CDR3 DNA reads TGTGCCAGCAGCCGTCCCCGGGAGACCCAGTACTTC.

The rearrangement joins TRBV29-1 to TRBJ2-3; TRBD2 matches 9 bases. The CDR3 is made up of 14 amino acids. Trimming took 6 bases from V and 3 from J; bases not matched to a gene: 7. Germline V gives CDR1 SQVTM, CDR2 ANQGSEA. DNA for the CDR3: TGCAGCGTCTTTCCGGGACTAGCAACAGATACGCAGTATTTT. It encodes CSVFPGLATDTQYF.

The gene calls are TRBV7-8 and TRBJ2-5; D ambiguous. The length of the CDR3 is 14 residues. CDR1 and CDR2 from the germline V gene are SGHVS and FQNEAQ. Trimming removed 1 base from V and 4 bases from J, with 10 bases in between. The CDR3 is CASSLEPTGETQYF. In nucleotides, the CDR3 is TGTGCCAGCAGCTTAGAACCCACCGGAGAGACCCAGTACTTC.

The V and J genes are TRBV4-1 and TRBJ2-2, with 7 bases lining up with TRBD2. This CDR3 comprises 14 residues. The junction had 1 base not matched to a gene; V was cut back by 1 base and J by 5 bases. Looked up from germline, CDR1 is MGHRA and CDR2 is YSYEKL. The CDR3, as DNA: TGCGCCAGCAGCCAAGTCGGGGGGACCGGGGAGCTGTTTTTT. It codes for CASSQVGGTGELFF.

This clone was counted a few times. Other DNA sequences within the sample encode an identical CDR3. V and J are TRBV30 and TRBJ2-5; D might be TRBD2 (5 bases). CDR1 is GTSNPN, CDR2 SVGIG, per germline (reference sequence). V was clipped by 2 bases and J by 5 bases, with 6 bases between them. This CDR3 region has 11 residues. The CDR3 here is CAWSSGETQYF. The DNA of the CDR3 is TGTGCCTGGAGTTCGGGGGAGACCCAGTACTTC.

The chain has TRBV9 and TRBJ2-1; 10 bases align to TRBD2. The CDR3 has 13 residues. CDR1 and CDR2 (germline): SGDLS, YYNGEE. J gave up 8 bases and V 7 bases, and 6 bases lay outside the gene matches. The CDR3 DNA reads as TGTGCCAGCGAGCGGGGGGGCTCGGATGAGCAGTTCTTC. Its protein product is CASERGGSDEQFF.

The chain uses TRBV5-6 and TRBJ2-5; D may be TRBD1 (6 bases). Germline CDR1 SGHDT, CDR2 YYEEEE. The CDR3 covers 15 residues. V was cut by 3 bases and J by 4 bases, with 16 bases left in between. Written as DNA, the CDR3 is TGTGCCAGCAGCTCTGCCACAGGGATGGGAGAGACCCAGTACTTC. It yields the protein CASSSATGMGETQYF.

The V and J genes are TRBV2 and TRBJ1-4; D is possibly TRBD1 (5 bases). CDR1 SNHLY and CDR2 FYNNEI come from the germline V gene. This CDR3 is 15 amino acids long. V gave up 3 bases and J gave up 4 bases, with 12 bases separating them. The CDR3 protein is CASSDLGVGNEKLFF. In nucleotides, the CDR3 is TGTGCCAGCAGTGATCTAGGGGTCGGTAATGAAAAACTGTTTTTT. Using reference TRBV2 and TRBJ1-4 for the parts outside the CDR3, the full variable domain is EPEVTQTPSHQVTQMGQEVILRCVPISNHLYFYWYRQILGQKVEFLVSFYNNEISEKSEIFDDQFSVERPDGSNFTLKIRSTKLEDSAMYFCASSDLGVGNEKLFFGSGTQLSVL.

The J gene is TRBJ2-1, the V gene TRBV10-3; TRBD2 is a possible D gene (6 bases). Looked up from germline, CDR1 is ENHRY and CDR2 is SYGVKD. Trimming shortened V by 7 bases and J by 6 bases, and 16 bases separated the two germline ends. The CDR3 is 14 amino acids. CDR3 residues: CAITGTGVSNEQFF. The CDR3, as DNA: TGTGCCATCACTGGGACGGGAGTCAGCAATGAGCAGTTCTTC.

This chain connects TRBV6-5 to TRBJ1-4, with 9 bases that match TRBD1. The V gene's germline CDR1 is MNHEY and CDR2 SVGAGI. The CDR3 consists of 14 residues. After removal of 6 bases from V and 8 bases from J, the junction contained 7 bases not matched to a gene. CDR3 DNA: TGTGCCAGCAGCCGCGACAGGGGGGACGAAAAACTGTTTTTT. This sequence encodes CASSRDRGDEKLFF.

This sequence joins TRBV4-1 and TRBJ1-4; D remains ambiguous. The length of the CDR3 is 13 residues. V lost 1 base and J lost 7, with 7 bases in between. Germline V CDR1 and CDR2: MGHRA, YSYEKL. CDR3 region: CASSQGWAEKLFF. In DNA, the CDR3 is TGCGCCAGCAGCCAAGGGTGGGCTGAAAAACTGTTTTTT.

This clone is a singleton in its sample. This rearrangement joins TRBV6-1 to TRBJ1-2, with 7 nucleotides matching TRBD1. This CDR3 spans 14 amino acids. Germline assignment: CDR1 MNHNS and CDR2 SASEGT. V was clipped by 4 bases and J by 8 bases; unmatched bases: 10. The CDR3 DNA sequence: TGTGCCAGCAGTGGTTCGACAGGGTTTCGCGGCTACACCTTC. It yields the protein CASSGSTGFRGYTF.

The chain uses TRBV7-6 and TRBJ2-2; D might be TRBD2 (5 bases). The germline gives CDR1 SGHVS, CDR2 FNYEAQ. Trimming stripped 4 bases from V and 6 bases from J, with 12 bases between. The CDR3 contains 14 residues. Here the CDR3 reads CASSSREVAGELFF. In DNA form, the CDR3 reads TGTGCCAGCAGCTCGAGGGAAGTGGCCGGGGAGCTGTTTTTT. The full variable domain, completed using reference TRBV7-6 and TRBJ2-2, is GAGVSQSPRYKVTKRGQDVALRCDPISGHVSLYWYRQALGQGPEFLTYFNYEAQQDKSGLPNDRFSAERPEGSISTLTIQRTEQRDSAMYRCASSSREVAGELFFGEGSRLTVL.